These 15 T cell receptor beta chains share one sample of origin, sequenced in a study of blood T cells in healthy people across ages. Combining a sample-barcoded 5' primer with a J-beta primer mix, a second PCR ran for roughly 6 to 11 cycles. A single record per CDR3 protein comes from TCRdb applying MiXCR to the 5' RACE reads. The table lists around 970,000 distinct CDR3 sequences, approximately 50% of them singletons. The specimen was blood. These receptors came from a woman between 55 and 75 years old in good health.

The chain carries TRBV7-2 and TRBJ1-4; D is unclear. V gave up 1 base and J gave up 7 bases, with 10 bases separating them. The CDR3 contains 14 residues. Germline values: CDR1 SGHTA, CDR2 FQGNSA. In DNA, the CDR3 is TGTGCCAGCAGCTTAGGTTGGCGGTCTGAAAAACTGTTTTTT. This sequence encodes CASSLGWRSEKLFF.

This clonotype was found a few times. The V call is TRBV20-1, the J call TRBJ2-1, with D tentatively TRBD1 or TRBD2 (5 bases each). V lost 4 bases to trimming and J lost 4 bases, with 14 bases between them. Germline CDR1 is DFQATT and CDR2 is SNEGSKA (reference sequence). There are 14 residues in the CDR3. The CDR3 region is CSAMQGEGYNEQFF. The CDR3 nucleotides read TGCAGTGCTATGCAGGGAGAGGGGTACAATGAGCAGTTCTTC.

This clonotype is a singleton in its sample. The gene calls are TRBV7-9 and TRBJ2-1; TRBD2 aligns across 7 bases. Germline values: CDR1 SEHNR, CDR2 FQNEAQ (reference sequence). V was clipped by 1 base and J by 8 bases; unmatched bases: 5. The CDR3 is 14 residues long. CDR3 sequence reads: CASSLGREIDEQFF. The CDR3 DNA sequence: TGTGCCAGCAGCTTAGGGCGGGAGATTGATGAGCAGTTCTTC.

V is TRBV4-3 and J is TRBJ2-1; 10 nucleotides line up with TRBD2. This CDR3 has 15 amino acids. Germline CDR1 LGHNA, CDR2 YSLEER. After removal of 2 bases from V and 8 bases from J, the junction contained 6 bases not matched to a gene. The chain's CDR3 is CASSQIRLAGDEQFF. CDR3 sequence (DNA): TGCGCCAGCAGCCAAATCCGACTAGCGGGCGATGAGCAGTTCTTC.

This clonotype was recorded a few times. The chain recombines TRBV29-1 with TRBJ1-2; D unclear. Germline CDR1 reads SQVTM; CDR2 reads ANQGSEA. CDR3 length: 12 residues. Trimming took 6 bases from V and 5 from J, leaving 13 bases between them. The CDR3 region has the DNA TGCAGCGTGAGGACCCGGTTGTATGGCTACACCTTC. Translation gives CSVRTRLYGYTF.

CDR3 nucleotide sequence: TGTGCCACCAGCAGACGCGAGGAGGGGGCCAACGTCCTGACTTTC. Translated, it gives CATSRREEGANVLTF. V and J are TRBV15 and TRBJ2-6; D uncertain. CDR3 length: 15 amino acids. Looked up from germline, CDR1 is LNHNV and CDR2 is YYDKDF (reference sequence). Trimming took 2 bases from V and 4 from J, leaving 9 bases between them. The whole variable domain, filled in from reference TRBV15 and TRBJ2-6, reads DAMVIQNPRYQVTQFGKPVTLSCSQTLNHNVMYWYQQKSSQAPKLLFHYYDKDFNNEADTPDNFQSRRPNTSFCFLDIRSPGLGDTAMYLCATSRREEGANVLTFGAGSRLTVL.

This clonotype was detected only once. Since a much larger clone is just one base distant, this may be a read error. This sequence joins TRBV5-1 and TRBJ2-1; maybe TRBD1 (6 bases). Germline V gives CDR1 SGHRS, CDR2 YFSETQ. CDR3 size: 14 residues. The CDR3 loop is CAGSFRQGYGEQFF. DNA of the CDR3: TGCGCCGGCAGCTTCCGCCAGGGGTACGGTGAGCAGTTCTTC.

The chain links TRBV24-1 to TRBJ2-5, with TRBD2 matching 7 bases. Trimming cost V 3 bases and J 11 bases; bases outside gene matches: 8. The germline CDR1 and CDR2 sequences are KGHDR and SFDVKD. This CDR3 region has 13 residues. The CDR3, as DNA: TGTGCCACCAGTGATATGGGGGGGGATGAGCAGTACTTC. It encodes CATSDMGGDEQYF.

The gene calls are TRBV6-5 and TRBJ2-3, with 8 nucleotides matching TRBD1. V was pared by 7 bases and J by 4 bases, with 7 bases of the junction left unmatched. The CDR3 is made up of 14 amino acids. Germline CDR1 reads MNHEY; CDR2 reads SVGAGI. In nucleotides, the CDR3 is TGTGCCAGCAACAGGGGGTTCTTAGCAGATACGCAGTATTTT. It is translated as CASNRGFLADTQYF.

V and J are TRBV12-3 or TRBV12-4 and TRBJ2-7; D remains unclear. Trimming removed 6 bases from V and 6 bases from J, with 12 bases in between. CDR3 length equals 12 residues. CDR3 sequence (DNA): TGTGCCAGCAGAGTCGCTATCGGCGAGCAGTACTTC. Translation: CASRVAIGEQYF.

This clonotype came up a few times. This chain uses TRBV6-5 with TRBJ1-2; D is possibly TRBD1 (6 bases). The CDR3 totals 13 residues. CDR1 and CDR2 from the germline V gene are MNHEY and SVGAGI. V lost 5 bases and J lost 6, with 13 bases in between. The CDR3 nucleotides read TGTGCCAGCAGTCGAGCAGGGGCGCATGGCTACACCTTC. This translates into CASSRAGAHGYTF.

This clonotype was counted between two and nine times. The chain has TRBV7-9 and TRBJ2-1, with D unclear. Trimming removed 1 base at V and 2 bases at J, with 6 bases between. The CDR3 totals 14 residues. Germline values: CDR1 SEHNR, CDR2 FQNEAQ (reference sequence). This CDR3 reads CASSLDSTYNEQFF. CDR3 in DNA: TGTGCCAGCAGCTTAGACAGTACCTACAATGAGCAGTTCTTC.

V and J are TRBV2 and TRBJ2-2; no clear D. Germline CDR1 and CDR2: SNHLY and FYNNEI. This CDR3 spans 15 amino acids. V lost 1 base, J lost 0 bases, and 6 bases lay in between. The CDR3 is CASSEGLANTGELFF. The CDR3 DNA sequence: TGTGCCAGCAGTGAAGGGCTAGCGAACACCGGGGAGCTGTTTTTT.

CDR3 sequence reads: CASSPYEGTDSPLHF. The CDR3 DNA reads TGTGCCAGCAGCCCCTATGAAGGGACAGATTCACCCCTCCACTTT. The chain joins TRBV4-2 to TRBJ1-6; TRBD1 matches 7 bases. J lost 8 bases, V lost 4 bases, and 8 bases had no gene match. Looked up from germline, CDR1 is LGHNA and CDR2 is YNFKEQ. The CDR3 totals 15 residues.

This clonotype was seen a handful of times. This chain links TRBV29-1 with TRBJ2-3; D may be TRBD1 (6 bases). The CDR3 is 15 amino acids. Trimming shortened V by 7 bases and J by 3 bases, and 20 bases separated the two germline ends. CDR1 is SQVTM and CDR2 is ANQGSEA in the germline V gene. The CDR3 bases are TGCAGCGATATAAAAGGGGGAGCGAGGACAGATACGCAGTATTTT. This encodes CSDIKGGARTDTQYF.